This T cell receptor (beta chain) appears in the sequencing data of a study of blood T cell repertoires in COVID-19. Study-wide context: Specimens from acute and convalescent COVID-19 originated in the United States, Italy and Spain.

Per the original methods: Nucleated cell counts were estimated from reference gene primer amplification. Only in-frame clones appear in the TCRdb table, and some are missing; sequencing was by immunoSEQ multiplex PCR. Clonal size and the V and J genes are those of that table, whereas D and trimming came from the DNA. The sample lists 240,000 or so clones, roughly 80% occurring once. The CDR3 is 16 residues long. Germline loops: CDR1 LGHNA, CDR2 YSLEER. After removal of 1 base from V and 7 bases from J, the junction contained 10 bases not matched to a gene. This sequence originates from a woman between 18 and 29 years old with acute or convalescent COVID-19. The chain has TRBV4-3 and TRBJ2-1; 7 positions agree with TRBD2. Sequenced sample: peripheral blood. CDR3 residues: CASSQVSAGVINEQFF. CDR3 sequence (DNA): TGCGCCAGCAGCCAAGTCTCCGCGGGAGTCATTAATGAGCAGTTCTTC.